The clone carrying this T cell receptor beta chain was seen only once. Its antigen is still unknown. The sample originates from a study of vaccination and CD4 T cells after COVID-19. Study at large: Nasal swab PCR detected SARS-CoV-2 in convalescent patients; several had mild disease, one severe.

Treatment: roughly 10-day PBMC culture with coronavirus spike peptide pools or control peptides (ViraFEST assay). ViraFEST used peptide pools to expand antigen-specific T cells before TCR sequencing. Trimming took off 2 bases at V and 1 base at J, with 11 bases between the two ends. Per the germline V gene, CDR1 is SNHLY and CDR2 is FYNNEI. This CDR3 spans 15 amino acids. The assay that was used to sequence DNA from cultured CD4+ T cells was the Oncomine TCR Beta short-read assay. The genomic DNA was obtained from cultured CD4+ T cells by extraction with the QIAamp micro DNA kit. In TCRdb, the PCR reads were re-called with MiXCR into one record per CDR3 protein. This sample has around 16,000 distinct CDR3 sequences; about 56% occur once, and the top ten carry less than 20%.

Here the sequenced sample was CD4+ T cells from blood, cultured in vitro, taken before SARS-CoV-2 vaccination. The chain recombines TRBV2 with TRBJ2-5; D possibly corresponds to TRBD1 (6 bases). This clonotype was sampled from a human donor who had recovered from COVID-19. CDR3 residues: CASSEYTGIQETQYF. In DNA form, the CDR3 reads TGTGCCAGCAGTGAATACACAGGGATCCAAGAGACCCAGTACTTC.